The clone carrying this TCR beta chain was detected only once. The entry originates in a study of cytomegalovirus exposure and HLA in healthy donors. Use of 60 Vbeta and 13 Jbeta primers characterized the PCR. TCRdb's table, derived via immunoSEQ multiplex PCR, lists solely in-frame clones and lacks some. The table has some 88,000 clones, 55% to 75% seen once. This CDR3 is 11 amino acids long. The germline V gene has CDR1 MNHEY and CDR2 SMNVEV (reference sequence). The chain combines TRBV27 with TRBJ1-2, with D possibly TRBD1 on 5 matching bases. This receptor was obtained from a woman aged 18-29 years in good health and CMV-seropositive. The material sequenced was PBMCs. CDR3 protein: CEPGGGYGYTF. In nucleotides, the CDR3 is TGTGAACCGGGGGGTGGCTATGGCTACACCTTC.